This T cell receptor beta chain was found in a study of blood T cell repertoires in COVID-19. This clone was counted once. With 3 bases removed from V and 1 base from J, the gap between germline ends came to 6 bases. Germline V gene lookup returns CDR1 MDHEN and CDR2 SYDVKM. The CDR3 covers 13 residues. The repertoire was sequenced with immunoSEQ multiplex PCR; TCRdb's copy has only in-frame clones and lacks some. Counted here are roughly 210,000 clones, 80% to 90% occurring once; the ten biggest clones make up roughly 7.2%. This TCR was recovered from a man aged 25 to 40 in a cohort exposed to, infected with or recovered from COVID-19 (not recorded which). V usage is TRBV28 and J usage is TRBJ1-1; D not resolved. The material sequenced was PBMCs or T cells enriched from blood (not recorded which). The CDR3 region is CASSFVANTEAFF. The CDR3 region has the DNA TGTGCCAGCAGTTTTGTAGCGAACACTGAAGCTTTCTTT.